A selection of T cell receptor beta chains follows, all from one sample in a study. TCRdb passed the RT-PCR reads through MiXCR, listing each CDR3 protein once. The sample lists about 700,000 distinct CDR3 sequences, more than 13% occurring once. Sequencing was performed on memory CD4+ T cells from blood. The receptor source for this set is a female donor in good health, serving as a healthy control. CDR3s include the opening cysteine and the closing phenylalanine or tryptophan. The D gene is left open where the match is weak. Clone sizes are given selectively: once, few, many, or a class where the clone is expanded.

V gene	D gene	clone size	J gene	CDR3 protein	CDR3 DNA
TRBV6-5	-	-	TRBJ1-2	CASLRSTGGLYGYTF	TGTGCCAGCTTACGTTCTACGGGAGGCCTCTATGGCTACACCTTC
TRBV18	TRBD2	-	TRBJ2-5	CASSPLGLARRFQETQYF	TGTGCCAGCTCACCACTAGGACTAGCACGAAGATTCCAAGAGACCCAGTACTTC
TRBV7-9	-	-	TRBJ2-2	CASSFDGPTGELFF	TGTGCCAGCAGTTTCGACGGGCCCACCGGGGAGCTGTTTTTT
TRBV28	TRBD2	-	TRBJ2-7	CASSSLGLAGLYEQYF	TGTGCCAGCAGTTCATTGGGACTAGCGGGATTGTACGAGCAGTACTTC
TRBV5-1	TRBD1	few	TRBJ1-1	CASSLGQGPTVGTEAFF	TGCGCCAGCAGCTTAGGACAGGGCCCCACTGTGGGCACTGAAGCTTTCTTT
TRBV5-1	TRBD1	-	TRBJ1-2	CASGLQGGDGYTF	TGCGCCAGCGGACTACAGGGGGGCGATGGCTACACCTTC
TRBV5-1	-	few	TRBJ1-5	CASSAGAGNQPQHF	TGCGCCAGCAGCGCGGGAGCCGGGAATCAGCCCCAGCATTTT
TRBV20-1	-	-	TRBJ2-1	CSAFKIGTFHEQFF	TGCAGTGCTTTTAAGATCGGTACGTTCCATGAGCAGTTCTTC
TRBV4-1	-	few	TRBJ2-7	CASSQDRGTGEQYF	TGCGCCAGCAGCCAAGATCGGGGGACGGGGGAGCAGTACTTC
TRBV30	TRBD1	many	TRBJ2-4	CAWSVGTEWNIQYF	TGTGCCTGGAGTGTCGGGACAGAGTGGAACATTCAGTACTTC
TRBV27	TRBD1	-	TRBJ2-7	CASSFSQGPYEQYF	TGTGCCAGCAGTTTCTCACAGGGGCCCTACGAGCAGTACTTC
TRBV12-3/TRBV12-4	-	-	TRBJ2-1	CASTTLGSYNEQFF	TGTGCCAGCACTACTTTAGGCTCCTACAATGAGCAGTTCTTC
TRBV20-1	TRBD1	few	TRBJ2-3	CSVPRGQGITDTQYF	TGCAGTGTTCCGCGGGGACAGGGGATCACAGATACGCAGTATTTT
TRBV12-3/TRBV12-4	TRBD2	many	TRBJ2-1	CASRVTSGNEQFF	TGTGCCAGCAGGGTGACTAGCGGCAATGAGCAGTTCTTC
TRBV25-1	-	-	TRBJ2-7	CASSDERQVPYEQYF	TGTGCCAGCAGTGATGAGCGGCAGGTTCCCTACGAGCAGTACTTC
TRBV15	-	many	TRBJ2-7	CATSREDGSYEQYF	TGTGCCACCAGCAGAGAGGACGGATCCTACGAGCAGTACTTC
TRBV20-1	TRBD2	few	TRBJ2-5	CSVLTSGETQYF	TGCAGTGTTCTGACTAGCGGAGAGACCCAGTACTTC
TRBV5-6	TRBD2	few	TRBJ2-7	CASRFGIAGGYEQYF	TGTGCCAGCAGGTTCGGCATAGCGGGAGGGTACGAGCAGTACTTC
TRBV20-1	-	-	TRBJ2-7	CSAPDSPYEQYF	TGCAGTGCTCCGGACAGCCCCTACGAGCAGTACTTC
TRBV6-5	TRBD2	-	TRBJ2-2	CASSFTSGGYPGELFF	TGTGCCAGCAGCTTTACTAGCGGGGGGTATCCCGGGGAGCTGTTTTTT
TRBV3-1	-	-	TRBJ2-1	CASSRDGSPYNEQFF	TGTGCCAGCAGCCGAGACGGGAGTCCCTACAATGAGCAGTTCTTC
TRBV5-6	-	few	TRBJ2-3	CASSLEGAAQYF	TGTGCCAGCAGCTTGGAGGGCGCCGCTCAGTATTTT
TRBV6-5	-	many	TRBJ1-3	CASSMGRTSGNTIYF	TGTGCCAGCAGCATGGGACGGACCTCTGGAAACACCATATATTTT
TRBV20-1	-	few	TRBJ1-2	CSADPSGNYGYTF	TGCAGTGCTGATCCTTCAGGGAACTATGGCTACACCTTC
TRBV15	-	-	TRBJ2-6	CATSSGNSGANVLTF	TGTGCCACCAGTTCGGGGAACTCTGGGGCCAACGTCCTGACTTTC
TRBV4-2	TRBD1	many	TRBJ2-5	CASSSTGTGKETQYF	TGTGCCAGCAGCTCGACCGGGACAGGGAAAGAGACCCAGTACTTC
TRBV20-1	TRBD1	few	TRBJ2-7	CSASLDRGPYEQYF	TGCAGTGCCAGCCTTGACAGGGGGCCTTACGAGCAGTACTTC
TRBV7-9	-	many	TRBJ1-6	CASSLASGRSPLHF	TGTGCCAGCAGCTTAGCTTCAGGCCGGTCACCCCTCCACTTT
TRBV4-2	-	few	TRBJ2-1	CASSQDWRGSYNEQFF	TGTGCCAGCAGCCAAGATTGGCGGGGCTCCTACAATGAGCAGTTCTTC
TRBV5-1	-	few	TRBJ2-5	CASSLGGDEETQYF	TGCGCCAGCAGCTTGGGAGGAGACGAAGAGACCCAGTACTTC
TRBV5-6	-	-	TRBJ2-3	CASSTDTMDTDTQYF	TGTGCCAGCAGTACGGACACCATGGACACAGATACGCAGTATTTT
TRBV20-1	-	few	TRBJ2-5	CSARDSRDYQETQYF	TGCAGTGCTAGAGATAGTAGGGACTACCAAGAGACCCAGTACTTC
TRBV19	-	few	TRBJ2-3	CASSTALITDTQYF	TGTGCCAGTAGTACCGCCCTGATCACAGATACGCAGTATTTT
TRBV5-1	-	few	TRBJ1-4	CASSLGVGLTNEKLFF	TGCGCCAGCAGCTTGGGAGTAGGGCTGACTAATGAAAAACTGTTTTTT
TRBV29-1	-	many	TRBJ2-3	CSVLIDTDTQYF	TGCAGCGTTCTAATCGACACAGATACGCAGTATTTT
TRBV7-9	TRBD2	-	TRBJ2-4	CASSARTSGRLLAKNIQYF	TGTGCCAGCAGCGCGAGGACTAGCGGGAGGCTTCTAGCCAAAAACATTCAGTACTTC
TRBV7-7	TRBD1	-	TRBJ2-7	CASSLAGTGGHEQYF	TGTGCTAGCAGCTTAGCCGGGACAGGGGGCCACGAGCAGTACTTC
TRBV29-1	-	-	TRBJ1-3	CSGWIEGRRTGNTIYF	TGCAGCGGATGGATCGAGGGGCGGCGGACTGGAAACACCATATATTTT
TRBV20-1	TRBD1	-	TRBJ1-1	CSAREGQTNTEAFF	TGCAGTGCTAGAGAGGGACAGACGAACACTGAAGCTTTCTTT
TRBV12-3/TRBV12-4	-	many	TRBJ1-2	CASSREGTNGYTF	TGTGCCAGCAGTAGGGAGGGGACTAACGGCTACACCTTC
TRBV9	TRBD2	few	TRBJ2-1	CASSGLAGVVNEQFF	TGTGCCAGCAGCGGGCTAGCGGGAGTCGTAAATGAGCAGTTCTTC
TRBV5-1	-	-	TRBJ2-3	CASSYSDSLGTDTQYF	TGCGCCAGCAGCTACTCGGACAGTCTTGGAACAGATACGCAGTATTTT
TRBV6-5	-	many	TRBJ1-1	CASRDRNTEAFF	TGTGCCAGCAGGGACCGGAACACTGAAGCTTTCTTT
TRBV6-5	TRBD2	few	TRBJ2-3	CASSYSRERGAGDTQYF	TGTGCCAGCAGTTACTCGAGGGAGCGGGGGGCCGGGGATACGCAGTATTTT
TRBV10-3	TRBD1	-	TRBJ2-7	CASTGTETAYF	TGTGCGAGCACCGGGACAGAGACAGCTTACTTC
TRBV12-5	-	-	TRBJ1-3	CASPARDSGNTIYF	TGTGCTAGTCCGGCCAGGGACTCTGGAAACACCATATATTTT
TRBV12-3/TRBV12-4	-	few	TRBJ1-6	CASSPRAGNSPLHF	TGTGCCAGCAGCCCCAGGGCGGGTAATTCACCCCTCCACTTT
TRBV27	TRBD1	few	TRBJ2-7	CASSYRRGPYEQYF	TGTGCCAGCAGTTACCGCAGGGGGCCCTACGAGCAGTACTTC
TRBV12-3/TRBV12-4	-	-	TRBJ1-6	CASSTPGRAESPLHF	TGTGCCAGCAGCACGCCTGGGAGGGCAGAATCACCCCTCCACTTT
TRBV27	-	few	TRBJ2-7	CASSGLAASYEQYF	TGTGCCAGCAGTGGGCTAGCAGCATCCTACGAGCAGTACTTC